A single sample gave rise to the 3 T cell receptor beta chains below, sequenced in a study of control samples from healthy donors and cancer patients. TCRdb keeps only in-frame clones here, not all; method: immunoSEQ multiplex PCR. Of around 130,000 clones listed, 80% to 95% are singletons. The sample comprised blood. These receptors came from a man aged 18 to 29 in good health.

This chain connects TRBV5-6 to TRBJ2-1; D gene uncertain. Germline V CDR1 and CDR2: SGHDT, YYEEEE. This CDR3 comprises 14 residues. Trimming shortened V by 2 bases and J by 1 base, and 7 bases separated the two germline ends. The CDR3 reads CASSFVVSYNEQFF. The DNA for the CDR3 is TGTGCCAGCAGCTTCGTCGTTTCCTACAATGAGCAGTTCTTC.

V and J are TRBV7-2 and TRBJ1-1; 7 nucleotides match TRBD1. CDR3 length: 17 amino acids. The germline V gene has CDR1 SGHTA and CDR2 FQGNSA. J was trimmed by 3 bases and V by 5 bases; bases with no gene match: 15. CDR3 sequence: CASSPGTERSWDTEAFF. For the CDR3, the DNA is TGTGCCAGCAGCCCTGGGACAGAGAGGAGTTGGGACACTGAAGCTTTCTTT. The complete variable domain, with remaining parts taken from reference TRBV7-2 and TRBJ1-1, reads GAGVSQSPSNKVTEKGKDVELRCDPISGHTALYWYRQSLGQGLEFLIYFQGNSAPDKSGLPSDRFSAERTGGSVSTLTIQRTQQEDSAVYLCASSPGTERSWDTEAFFGQGTRLTVV.

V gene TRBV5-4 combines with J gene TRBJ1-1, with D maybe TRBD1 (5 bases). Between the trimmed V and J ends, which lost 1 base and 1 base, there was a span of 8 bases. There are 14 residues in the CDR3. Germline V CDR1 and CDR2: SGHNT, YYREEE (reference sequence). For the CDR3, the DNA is TGTGCCAGCAGCTTGCAAGGGACGAACACTGAAGCTTTCTTT. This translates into CASSLQGTNTEAFF.